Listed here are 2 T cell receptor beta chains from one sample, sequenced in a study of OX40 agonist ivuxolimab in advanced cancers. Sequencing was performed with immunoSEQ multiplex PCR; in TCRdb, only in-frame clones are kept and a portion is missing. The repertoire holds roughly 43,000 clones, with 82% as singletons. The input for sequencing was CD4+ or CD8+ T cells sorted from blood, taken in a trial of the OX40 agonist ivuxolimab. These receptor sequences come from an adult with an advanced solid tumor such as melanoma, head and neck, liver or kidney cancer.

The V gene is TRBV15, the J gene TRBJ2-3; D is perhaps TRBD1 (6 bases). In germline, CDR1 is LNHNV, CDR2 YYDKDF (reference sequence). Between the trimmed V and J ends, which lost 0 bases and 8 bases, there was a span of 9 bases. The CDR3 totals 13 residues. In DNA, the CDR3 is TGTGCCACCAGCAGAGATAAACAGGGTACGCAGTATTTT. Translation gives CATSRDKQGTQYF.

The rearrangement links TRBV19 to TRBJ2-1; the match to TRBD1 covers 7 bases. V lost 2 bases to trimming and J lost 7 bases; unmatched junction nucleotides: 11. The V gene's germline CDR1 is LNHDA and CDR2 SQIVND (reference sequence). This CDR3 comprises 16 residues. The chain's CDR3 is CASSINGQVVSNEQFF. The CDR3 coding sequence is TGTGCCAGTAGTATAAACGGACAGGTAGTATCAAATGAGCAGTTCTTC.